This T cell receptor (beta chain) was captured by sequencing in a study of T cell repertoires in cytomegalovirus infection. For the study at large: HLA-B-restricted CMV epitopes that are well studied were used alongside recently identified HLA-C-restricted ones.

MiXCR, run by TCRdb on the reads, gives a single entry per CDR3 protein. The table has roughly 180,000 distinct CDR3 sequences, roughly 20% seen once; the top ten hold about 25%. Remarks on this clonotype: Antigen: not known.

The CDR3 is 15 residues long. The germline V gene has CDR1 MGHRA and CDR2 YSYEKL. V shed 3 bases, J shed 3 bases, and the junction held 4 bases outside the gene matches. Overall study results and limits: HLA-C-restricted TCR beta clonotypes specific for CMV led the ex vivo response. Cumulated frequencies of public TCR beta families served to identify carriers of CMV plus the relevant HLA.

The clonotype originates from a human donor in good health (CMV status not recorded). Some clones in this sample may be carry-over from other donors' samples. Sequenced here: CD8+ T cells from cultured PBMCs, sampled from culture after CMV antigen stimulation. The chain joins TRBV4-1 to TRBJ2-7; 11 positions agree with TRBD2. CDR3 sequence (DNA): TGCGCCAGCAGCCATCCCGGACTAGCGGGCTACGAGCAGTACTTC. Translation gives CASSHPGLAGYEQYF.